These 3 T cell receptor beta chains were sequenced from one sample in a study of shared clonotypes between healthy human individuals. Selected positively for CCR7 and CD45RO-negative, naive CD8 cells excluded terminally differentiated effector memory CD45RA+ cells. The data were produced by immunoSEQ multiplex PCR, yet TCRdb's version contains in-frame clones alone and is incomplete. The sample yields about 590,000 clones, about 95% seen once. Sequenced material: naive CD8+ T cells sorted from blood. All receptors come from a woman aged 25 to 45 in good health.

V is TRBV11-2 and J is TRBJ1-2; D call uncertain. The CDR3 totals 13 residues. The germline CDR1 and CDR2 sequences are SGHAT and FQNNGV. V was clipped by 5 bases and J by 5 bases, with 12 bases between them. CDR3 nucleotides: TGTGCCAGCAGCCAATCGGGCCATTATGGCTACACCTTC. This sequence encodes CASSQSGHYGYTF.

The gene calls are TRBV5-6 and TRBJ1-2; weak D call: TRBD1 (5 bases). V was trimmed by 1 base and J by 4 bases, leaving 11 bases between them. Germline V lookup: CDR1 SGHDT, CDR2 YYEEEE. This CDR3 has 14 residues. CDR3 sequence: CASSLHGTLYGYTF. For the CDR3, the DNA is TGTGCCAGCAGCTTGCACGGGACCCTCTATGGCTACACCTTC. Looking up the rest from reference TRBV5-6 and TRBJ1-2 gives the full variable domain: DAGVTQSPTHLIKTRGQQVTLRCSPKSGHDTVSWYQQALGQGPQFIFQYYEEEERQRGNFPDRFSGHQFPNYSSELNVNALLLGDSALYLCASSLHGTLYGYTFGSGTRLTVV.

This clone was seen once. This chain joins TRBV2 and TRBJ2-1, with D possibly being TRBD2 (5 bases). With 4 bases removed from V and 5 bases from J, the gap between germline ends came to 9 bases. CDR3 length equals 13 residues. Germline CDR1 and CDR2: SNHLY and FYNNEI. For the CDR3, the DNA is TGTGCCAGCAGTGCCGTCGGGGACAATGAGCAGTTCTTC. Protein sequence: CASSAVGDNEQFF. Based on the CDR3 plus reference TRBV2 and TRBJ2-1, the full variable domain is EPEVTQTPSHQVTQMGQEVILRCVPISNHLYFYWYRQILGQKVEFLVSFYNNEISEKSEIFDDQFSVERPDGSNFTLKIRSTKLEDSAMYFCASSAVGDNEQFFGPGTRLTVL.